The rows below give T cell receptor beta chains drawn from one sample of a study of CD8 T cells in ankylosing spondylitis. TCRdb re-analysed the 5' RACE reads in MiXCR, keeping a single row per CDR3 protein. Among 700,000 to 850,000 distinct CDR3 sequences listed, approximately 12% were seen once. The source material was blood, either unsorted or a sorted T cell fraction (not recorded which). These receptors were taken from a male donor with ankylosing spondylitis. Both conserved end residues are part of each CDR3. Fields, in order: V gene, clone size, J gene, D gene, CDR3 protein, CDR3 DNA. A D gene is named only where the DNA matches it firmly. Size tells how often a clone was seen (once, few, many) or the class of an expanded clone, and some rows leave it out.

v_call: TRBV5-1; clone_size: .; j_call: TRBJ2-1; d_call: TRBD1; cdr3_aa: CASSLGTGGKNEQIF; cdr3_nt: TGCGCCAGCAGCTTGGGGACAGGGGGCAAAAATGAGCAGATCTTC
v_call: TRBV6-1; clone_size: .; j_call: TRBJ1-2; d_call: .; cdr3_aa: CASSQGSGGNYGYTF; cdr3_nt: TGTGCCAGCAGCCAGGGCTCGGGGGGGAACTATGGCTACACCTTC
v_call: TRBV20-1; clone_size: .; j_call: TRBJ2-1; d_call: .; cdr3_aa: CSARQGHSYNEQFF; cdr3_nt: TGCAGTGCTAGACAGGGGCACTCCTACAATGAGCAGTTCTTC
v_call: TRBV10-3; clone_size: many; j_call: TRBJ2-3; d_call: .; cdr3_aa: CAIGPSTDTQYF; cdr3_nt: TGTGCCATCGGGCCTAGCACAGATACGCAGTATTTT
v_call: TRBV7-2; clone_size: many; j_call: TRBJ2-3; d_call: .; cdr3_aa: CASSLASDTDTQYF; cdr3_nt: TGTGCCAGCAGCTTAGCCTCGGACACAGATACGCAGTATTTT
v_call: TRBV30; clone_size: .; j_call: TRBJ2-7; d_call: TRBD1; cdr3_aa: CAWSFGTGNYEQYF; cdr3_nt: TGTGCCTGGAGTTTTGGGACAGGAAACTACGAGCAGTACTTC
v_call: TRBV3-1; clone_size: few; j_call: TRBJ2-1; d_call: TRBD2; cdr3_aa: CASSPSQAGSGQQFF; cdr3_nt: TGTGCCAGCAGCCCCAGCCAAGCGGGATCGGGTCAGCAGTTCTTC
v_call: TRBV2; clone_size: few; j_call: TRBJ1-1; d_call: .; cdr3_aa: CASSYDGGTEAFF; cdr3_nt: TGTGCCAGCAGTTACGATGGGGGCACTGAAGCTTTCTTT
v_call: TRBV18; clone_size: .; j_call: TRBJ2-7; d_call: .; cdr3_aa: CASSPQAGGPDEQYF; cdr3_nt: TGTGCCAGCTCACCACAGGCCGGGGGGCCCGACGAGCAGTACTTC
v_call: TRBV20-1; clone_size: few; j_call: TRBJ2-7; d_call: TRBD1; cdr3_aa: CSARVGTVLRAYF; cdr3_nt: TGCAGTGCTAGAGTTGGGACAGTCCTTCGGGCGTACTTC
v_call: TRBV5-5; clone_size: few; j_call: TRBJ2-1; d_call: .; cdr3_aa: CASSGGAASSYNEQFF; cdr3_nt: TGTGCCAGCAGCGGTGGGGCGGCGAGCTCCTACAATGAGCAGTTCTTC
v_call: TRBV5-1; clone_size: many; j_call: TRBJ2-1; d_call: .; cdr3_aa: CASSLAWGSGYEQFF; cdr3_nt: TGCGCCAGCAGCTTGGCTTGGGGGAGTGGATATGAGCAGTTCTTC
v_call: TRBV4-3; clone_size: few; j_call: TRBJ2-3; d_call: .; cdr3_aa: CASSQGGAWDTQYF; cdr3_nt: TGCGCCAGCAGCCAAGGGGGGGCCTGGGATACGCAGTATTTT
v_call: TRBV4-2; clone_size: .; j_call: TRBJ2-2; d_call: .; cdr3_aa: CASSQDARDGELFF; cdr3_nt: TGTGCCAGCAGCCAAGATGCCAGAGACGGGGAGCTGTTTTTT
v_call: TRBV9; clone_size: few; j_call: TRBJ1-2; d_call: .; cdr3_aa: CASSAGYTEGYTF; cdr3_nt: TGTGCCAGCAGCGCCGGGTATACTGAAGGCTACACCTTC
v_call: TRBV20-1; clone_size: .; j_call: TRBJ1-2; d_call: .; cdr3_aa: CSARGGLEMTNYGYTF; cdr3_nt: TGCAGTGCTAGAGGGGGGCTGGAAATGACTAACTATGGCTACACCTTC
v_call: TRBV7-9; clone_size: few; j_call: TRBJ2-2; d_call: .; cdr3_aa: CASSPRLRQHTGELFF; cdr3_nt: TGTGCCAGCAGCCCCCGATTGAGACAGCACACCGGGGAGCTGTTTTTT
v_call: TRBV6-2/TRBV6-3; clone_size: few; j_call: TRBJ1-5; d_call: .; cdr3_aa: CASRKWGDNQPQHF; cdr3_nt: TGTGCCAGCCGGAAATGGGGGGACAATCAGCCCCAGCATTTT
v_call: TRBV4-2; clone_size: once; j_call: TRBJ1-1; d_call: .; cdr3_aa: CASRTNDQEAFF; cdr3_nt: TGTGCCAGCAGAACCAACGACCAGGAAGCTTTCTTT
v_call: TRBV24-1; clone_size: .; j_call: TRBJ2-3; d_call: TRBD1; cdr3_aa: CATSDFGSTGRTDTQYF; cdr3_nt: TGTGCCACCAGTGATTTTGGCTCGACAGGGCGCACAGATACGCAGTATTTT
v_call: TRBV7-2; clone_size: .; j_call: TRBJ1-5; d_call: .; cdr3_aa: CASSFRSSSNQPQHF; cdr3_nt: TGTGCCAGCAGCTTTCGAAGCAGTAGCAATCAGCCCCAGCATTTT
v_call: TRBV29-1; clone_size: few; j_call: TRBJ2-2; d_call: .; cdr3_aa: CSVRVTRSGELFF; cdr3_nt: TGCAGCGTGAGGGTGACTAGGAGCGGGGAGCTGTTTTTT
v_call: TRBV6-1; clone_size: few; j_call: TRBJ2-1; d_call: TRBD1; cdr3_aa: CASTRTGINEQFF; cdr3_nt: TGTGCCAGCACCAGGACAGGGATCAATGAGCAGTTCTTC
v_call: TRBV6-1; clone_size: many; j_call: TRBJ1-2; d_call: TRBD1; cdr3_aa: CASSGKGQGPYGYTF; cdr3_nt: TGTGCCAGCAGTGGGAAGGGACAGGGCCCCTATGGCTACACCTTC
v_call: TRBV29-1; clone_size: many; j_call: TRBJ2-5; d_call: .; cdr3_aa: CSGSALQETQYF; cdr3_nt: TGCAGCGGATCAGCGTTACAAGAGACCCAGTACTTC
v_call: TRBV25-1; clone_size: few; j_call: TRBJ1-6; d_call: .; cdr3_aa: CASSEYFSANSPLHF; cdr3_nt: TGTGCCAGCAGTGAATATTTTTCGGCGAATTCACCCCTCCACTTT
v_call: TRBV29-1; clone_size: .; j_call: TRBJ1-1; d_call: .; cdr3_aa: CSVEDLNTEAFF; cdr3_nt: TGCAGCGTTGAAGATTTAAACACTGAAGCTTTCTTT
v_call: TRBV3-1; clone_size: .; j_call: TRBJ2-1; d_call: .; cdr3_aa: CASSPKRSRGGYNEQFF; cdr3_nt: TGTGCCAGCAGCCCAAAGAGATCCAGAGGGGGTTACAATGAGCAGTTCTTC